This TCR beta chain comes out of a study of blood T cells in healthy people across ages (dated by TCRdb to the mid-2010s). Regarding the study in general: Template switching captured roughly one uniquely barcoded TCR beta cDNA molecule per two T cells in model experiments. To avoid experimental bias, donors of different ages were distributed randomly across sequencing lanes. For two donors (one aged 18 to 30 and one aged 80 or older), the study analyzed two additional independent replicas of 1 million unique cDNA reads from the same blood draw. The donors were split into four age groups: young (average around 17 years), middle-aged (39), aged (more than 55) and long-lived (about 74). Using deep sequencing normalized with unique cDNA molecular identifiers, the study measured how TCR beta repertoire diversity changes with age.

This clonotype was counted a few times. Its antigen has not been determined. The input lacks base qualities; no much larger clone sits a single base away. The library came from 5' RACE. Sequencer: Illumina HiSeq 2500. A second PCR of about 7 to 12 cycles was performed with a sample-barcoded 5' primer and a J-beta primer mix. A unique molecular identifier was introduced onto each TCR beta cDNA molecule by a template-switch 5' adaptor carrying 12 random nucleotides. At least 2.5 million CDR3-containing paired-end reads were obtained from each sample. The Mint cDNA synthesis kit, primed by a TRBC-specific oligonucleotide, was used to synthesize first-strand cDNA from all RNA. All cDNA was treated with uracil-DNA glycosylase and then went through a first 18-cycle PCR with the universal primers M1SS and BC2_uni_R. The paper's data handling went like this. Normalization of each sample was performed by random selection of 1 million high-quality reads, each carrying a distinct molecular identifier. Instead of being binned into consensus sequences, reads with shared molecular identifiers were discarded. MiTCR, run with a Q25 quality threshold and the strictest error-elimination algorithm, handled CDR3 identification, clonotype clustering and error correction. Lower-bound total TCR beta diversity was estimated with a nonparametric unseen species model using Euler transformation. The raw public reads went through TCRdb reprocessing: fastp at Q25, MiXCR clone calling, in-frame beta chains kept. Each entry is one CDR3 protein sequence, shown with its most common DNA and genes. TCRdb's processing, not the authors' own work, is the source of the V and J calls. This sample gives about 1.6 million distinct CDR3 sequences in total; roughly 32% of them show up just once. The ten largest clones represent over 9% of the sample.

Systemically healthy Caucasian individuals from Russia, around 39 in total and aged about 6 to 95 years, were included as donors. Each donor gave 8 to 10 milliliters of peripheral blood, collected into EDTA-treated Vacutainer tubes. Ficoll-Paque density-gradient centrifugation was used to isolate PBMCs, with at least 7 million per sample. Trizol reagent was used to extract total RNA from PBMCs, with at least 6 micrograms per sample. The percentages of naive CD45RAhigh/CD27high T cells were determined by flow cytometry on a PBMC aliquot from every donor. CDR1 and CDR2 were assigned from the germline V gene (reference sequence) as SEHNR and FQNEAQ. The V end loses 3 bases and the J end loses 7 bases, and a stretch of 11 bases separates them. The CDR3 numbers 13 residues from cysteine through phenylalanine. Left in the record is the CDR3 DNA by itself, 39 bases read in frame from the first base. Overall study results and their limits: Because profiling used bulk unsorted PBMCs, naive and antigen-experienced compartments could not be compared conclusively. A strong correlation was found between observed TCR beta diversity and the percentage of naive T cells measured by flow cytometry. Observed TCR beta diversity per million T cells fell roughly linearly with age, and a significant reduction was already apparent by age roughly 40. Estimates of total diversity based on one million sequenced T cells were regarded as lower bounds and as underestimates. Donor CMV infection status was unknown, potentially confounding age-related changes in expanded clonotypes. Compared with the aged group, the long-lived group had more naive CD4+ T cells, fewer expanded clones and increased TCR diversity, a pattern suggesting age selection.

The chain is assembled from TRBV7-9 and TRBJ2-3, with a weak D call of TRBD1 (6 bases match). What was sequenced was blood. The receptor comes from a woman aged 30 to 39 in good health. CDR3 reads: CASSFRGANTQYF. The DNA is as follows: TGTGCCAGCAGCTTCAGGGGCGCCAATACGCAGTATTTT.